This T cell receptor beta chain was recovered during a study of tumour-infiltrating T cells in Burkitt lymphoma. Overall study context: All epidemiological Burkitt lymphoma subtypes were represented in the cohort. Overall and progression-free survival were predicted by productive clonality.

Germline V gives CDR1 SGHAT, CDR2 FQNNGV. The V end lost 3 bases, the J end lost 3 bases, and 9 bases lay between the germline ends. The CDR3 spans 13 residues. In its sample, this clone was seen a few times. Its antigen remains unidentified. The study's findings and limits: Several public clonotypes recurred in numerous Burkitt lymphoma patients.

Method: immunoSEQ multiplex PCR; TCRdb's copy keeps in-frame clones and lacks some. The sample consists of around 2,100 clones, around 15% of them appearing once. Specimen: tumor tissue from a relapse. The chain couples TRBV11-2 to TRBJ2-7; D gene uncertain. The sequence came from a human donor with relapsed Burkitt lymphoma. In DNA form, the CDR3 reads TGTGCCAGCAGCTTTGAAGTTATCTACGAGCAGTACTTC. It codes for CASSFEVIYEQYF.